Presented here are 5 T cell receptor beta chains from one specimen sequenced in a study of cytomegalovirus exposure and HLA in healthy donors. PCR used 60 Vbeta primers and 13 Jbeta primers. Clones were sequenced by immunoSEQ multiplex PCR, and TCRdb holds only the in-frame ones, with some missing. This table holds 120,000 or so clones, 75% found once. Sequenced input: PBMCs. These receptors originate from a woman aged 50 to 65 in good health and CMV-seronegative.

This clone was found a few times. The chain carries TRBV28 and TRBJ2-7, with TRBD2 matching over 13 bases. CDR3 length: 14 amino acids. J gave up 9 bases and V 6 bases, and 8 bases lay outside the gene matches. Per germline, CDR1 MDHEN and CDR2 SYDVKM. The chain's CDR3 is CASSDGLAGVGQYF. CDR3 coding DNA: TGTGCCAGCAGCGATGGACTAGCGGGGGTTGGGCAGTACTTC.

This chain connects TRBV5-1 to TRBJ2-5; tentative D call: TRBD1 (6 bases). The DNA end favors TRBJ2-7, so the J call may be wrong. The CDR3 spans 16 residues. Per germline, CDR1 SGHRS and CDR2 YFSETQ. The CDR3 nucleotides are TGCGCCAGCAGCTCACACTTGGACAGTGGCGACTACGAGCAGTACTTC. It encodes CASSSHLDSGDYEQYF.

V gene TRBV5-1 combines with J gene TRBJ2-3, with 10 bases that match TRBD1. The junction had 1 base not matched to a gene; V was cut back by 3 bases and J by 6 bases. Germline CDR1 and CDR2: SGHRS and YFSETQ. The CDR3 has 13 amino acids. CDR3 bases: TGCGCCAGCAGCTGGACAGGGGGGGATACGCAGTATTTT. This codes for CASSWTGGDTQYF. Using reference TRBV5-1 and TRBJ2-3 for the parts outside the CDR3, the full variable domain is KAGVTQTPRYLIKTRGQQVTLSCSPISGHRSVSWYQQTPGQGLQFLFEYFSETQRNKGNFPGRFSGRQFSNSRSEMNVSTLELGDSALYLCASSWTGGDTQYFGPGTRLTVL.

J is TRBJ2-7 and V is TRBV29-1; 9 bases match TRBD2. Germline V gene sequence: CDR1 SQVTM, CDR2 ANQGSEA. Trimming removed 2 bases from V and 3 bases from J; junction bases left unmatched: 5. This CDR3 region has 14 residues. The CDR3 sequence is CSVERGSGSYEQYF. The CDR3 DNA is TGCAGCGTTGAACGGGGTAGCGGGAGCTACGAGCAGTACTTC.

CDR3 nucleotides: TGTGCCAGCAGTATGTCGACAGGGCCCACTGAAGCTTTCTTT. This gives the protein CASSMSTGPTEAFF. The chain joins TRBV27 to TRBJ1-1, with TRBD1 matching 7 bases. This CDR3 spans 14 amino acids. Germline-derived CDR1 and CDR2 are MNHEY and SMNVEV (reference sequence). The ends lost 5 bases at V and 4 bases at J; junction bases unmatched: 7.